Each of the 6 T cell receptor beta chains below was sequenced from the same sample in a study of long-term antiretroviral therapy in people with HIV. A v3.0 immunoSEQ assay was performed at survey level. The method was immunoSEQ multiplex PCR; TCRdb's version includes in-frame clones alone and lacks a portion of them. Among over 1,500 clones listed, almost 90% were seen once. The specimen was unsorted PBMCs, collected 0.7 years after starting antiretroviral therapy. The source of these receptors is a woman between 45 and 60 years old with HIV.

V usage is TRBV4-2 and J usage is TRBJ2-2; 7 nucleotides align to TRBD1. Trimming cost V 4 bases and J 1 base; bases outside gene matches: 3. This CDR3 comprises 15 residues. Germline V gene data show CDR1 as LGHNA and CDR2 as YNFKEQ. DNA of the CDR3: TGTGCCAGCAGCCCGACAGGGCTGAACACCGGGGAGCTGTTTTTT. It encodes CASSPTGLNTGELFF.

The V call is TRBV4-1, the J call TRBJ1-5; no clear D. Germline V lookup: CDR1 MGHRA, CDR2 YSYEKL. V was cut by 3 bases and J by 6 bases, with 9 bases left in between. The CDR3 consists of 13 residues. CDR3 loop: CASSQQVGQPQHF. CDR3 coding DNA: TGCGCCAGCAGCCAGCAGGTGGGTCAGCCCCAGCATTTT.

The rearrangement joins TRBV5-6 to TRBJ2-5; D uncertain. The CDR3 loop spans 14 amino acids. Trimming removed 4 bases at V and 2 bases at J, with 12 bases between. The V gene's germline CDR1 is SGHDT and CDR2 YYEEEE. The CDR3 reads CASSPYSFQETQYF. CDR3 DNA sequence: TGTGCCAGCAGCCCGTACAGCTTTCAAGAGACCCAGTACTTC.

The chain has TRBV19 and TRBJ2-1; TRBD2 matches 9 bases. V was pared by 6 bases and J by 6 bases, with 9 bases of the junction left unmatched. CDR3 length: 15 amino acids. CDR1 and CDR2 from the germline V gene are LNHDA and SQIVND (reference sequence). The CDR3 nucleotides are TGTGCCAGTAGAACCGGGACTAGCTACGCCAATGAGCAGTTCTTC. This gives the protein CASRTGTSYANEQFF.

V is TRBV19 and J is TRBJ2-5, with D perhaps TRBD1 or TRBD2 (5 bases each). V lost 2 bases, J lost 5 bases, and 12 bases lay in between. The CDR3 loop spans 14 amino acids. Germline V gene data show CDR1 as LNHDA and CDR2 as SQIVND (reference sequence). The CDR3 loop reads CASSILRGAETQYF. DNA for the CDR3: TGTGCCAGTAGTATATTACGAGGGGCGGAGACCCAGTACTTC.

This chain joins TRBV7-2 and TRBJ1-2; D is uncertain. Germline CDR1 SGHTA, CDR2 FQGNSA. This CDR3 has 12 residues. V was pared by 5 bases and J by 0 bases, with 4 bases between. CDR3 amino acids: CASSNPNYGYTF. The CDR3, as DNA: TGTGCCAGCAGCAACCCTAACTATGGCTACACCTTC.